This TCR beta chain is drawn from a study of shared clonotypes between healthy human individuals. Here immunoSEQ multiplex PCR was the method, and the copy in TCRdb shows in-frame clones only, minus some. The sample yields about 1.1 million clones, roughly 80% seen once. V gave up 2 bases and J gave up 14 bases, with 21 bases separating them. Germline V gene lookup returns CDR1 SGHAT and CDR2 FQNNGV. CDR3 length equals 14 residues. The sequence derives from a man aged 18 to 29 in good health. Some clones in this sample may be carry-over from other donors' samples. The sequenced sample consisted of memory CD4+ T cells from PBMCs. Subset described: CD45RA-negative fraction. This chain uses TRBV11-2 with TRBJ1-2; weak D call: TRBD1 (6 bases). The CDR3: CASSLYEGTREGTF. The CDR3 bases are TGTGCCAGCAGCTTATACGAGGGGACACGGGAAGGTACCTTC.